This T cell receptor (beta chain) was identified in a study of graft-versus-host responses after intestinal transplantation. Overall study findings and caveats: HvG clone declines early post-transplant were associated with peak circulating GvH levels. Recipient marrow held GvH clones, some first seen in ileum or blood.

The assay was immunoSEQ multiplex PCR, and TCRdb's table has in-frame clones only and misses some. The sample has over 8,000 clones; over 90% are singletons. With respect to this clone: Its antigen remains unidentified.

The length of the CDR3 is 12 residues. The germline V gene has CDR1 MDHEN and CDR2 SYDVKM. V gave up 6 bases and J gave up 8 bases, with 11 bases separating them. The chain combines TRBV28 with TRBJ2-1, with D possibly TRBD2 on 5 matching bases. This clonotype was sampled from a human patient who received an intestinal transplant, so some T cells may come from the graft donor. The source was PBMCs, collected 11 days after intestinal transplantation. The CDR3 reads CASSLTIYEQFF. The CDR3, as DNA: TGTGCCAGCAGCCTGACTATCTATGAGCAGTTCTTC.